This entry lists 2 T cell receptor beta chains sequenced from one sample in a study of cytomegalovirus exposure and HLA in healthy donors (dated by TCRdb to between 2016 and 2019). The library was obtained by the immunoSEQ multiplex PCR assay. For the multiplex PCR, a mixture combining 60 forward primers for TCR Vbeta segments and 13 reverse primers for TCR Jbeta segments was used. TCRdb holds this immuneACCESS table with in-frame rearrangements only. Some clones are missing; in checked studies, unresolved V genes explain under half, and the rest has no known cause. The sample's records list 65,000 to 90,000 clones. 2.4% of the sample is in the top ten clones. Sample: PBMCs. The receptors derive from a female donor in good health and CMV-seropositive.

The V call is TRBV10-1, the J call TRBJ1-2; 9 positions match TRBD1. J lost 3 bases, V lost 8 bases, and 1 base had no gene match. Germline lookup yields CDR1 WNHNN and CDR2 SYGVQD (reference sequence). CDR3 length equals 12 residues. The CDR3 reads CASGDRDYGYTF. In nucleotides, the CDR3 is TGCGCCAGCGGGGACAGGGACTATGGCTACACCTTC.

This sequence joins TRBV9 and TRBJ2-3, with 13 bases identical to TRBD2. The CDR3 is 16 amino acids. Germline V gene sequence: CDR1 SGDLS, CDR2 YYNGEE. The V and J ends lost 4 bases and 4 bases, in that order; junction bases with no gene match: 6. The CDR3: CASSLRTSGGPDTQYF. Here the CDR3 DNA reads TGTGCCAGCAGCCTTCGGACTAGCGGGGGTCCAGATACGCAGTATTTT.